A single sample gave rise to the 23 T cell receptor beta chains below, sequenced in a study of blood T cell repertoires in COVID-19. Using immunoSEQ multiplex PCR, the repertoire was profiled, and TCRdb retains in-frame clones only, with some absent. This sample has 100,000 or so clones, with 85% to 95% found just once. The specimen sequenced was peripheral blood. The source of these receptors is a woman aged 55-69 years with active COVID-19.

The chain is built from TRBV3-1 (or the pseudogene TRBV3-2) and TRBJ1-2, with D perhaps matching TRBD1 (6 bases). Germline lookup yields CDR1 LGHDT and CDR2 YNNKEL (reference sequence). The CDR3 sequence is 14 residues long. Trimming removed 2 bases at V and 4 bases at J, with 11 bases between. The CDR3, as DNA: TGTGCCAGCAGCCAAAGGGACATCGGCTATGGCTACACCTTC. Its protein is CASSQRDIGYGYTF.

This rearrangement joins TRBV7-2 to TRBJ2-7, with 15 positions matching TRBD2. Germline V gene sequence: CDR1 SGHTA, CDR2 FQGNSA. The CDR3 totals 18 residues. V gave up 5 bases and J gave up 0 bases; unmatched junction bases: 8. The CDR3 DNA reads as TGTGCCAGCAGCCTGGGACTAGCGGGGGGTAGTAACTCCTACGAGCAGTACTTC. Its translation: CASSLGLAGGSNSYEQYF.

CDR3 region: CASSLQGPGANVLTF. The DNA for the CDR3 is TGTGCCAGCAGCTTACAGGGGCCTGGGGCCAACGTCCTGACTTTC. The rearrangement uses TRBV7-3 and TRBJ2-6, with D perhaps TRBD1 (6 bases). The CDR3 runs 15 residues. The germline V gene encodes CDR1 SGHTA and CDR2 FQGTGA. Trimming removed 2 bases from V and 2 bases from J, with 7 bases in between.

The V call is TRBV6-6, the J call TRBJ2-1; D is unclear. V was shortened by 3 bases and J by 5 bases, with 2 bases between the two germline ends. The germline gives CDR1 MNHNY, CDR2 SVGAGI (reference sequence). CDR3 length: 11 amino acids. The CDR3 coding sequence is TGTGCCAGCAGTTATAACAATGAGCAGTTCTTC. It translates to CASSYNNEQFF.

The CDR3 nucleotides are TGTGCCAGCCTGCAGATGGGACAGGGGTACGAGCAGTACTTC. Translating it yields CASLQMGQGYEQYF. V gene TRBV28 combines with J gene TRBJ2-7; 10 bases match TRBD1. CDR3 length: 14 residues. The germline V gene encodes CDR1 MDHEN and CDR2 SYDVKM. Trimming took 8 bases from V and 4 from J; bases not matched to a gene: 8. The variable domain in full, with the rest retrieved from reference TRBV28 and TRBJ2-7, is DVKVTQSSRYLVKRTGEKVFLECVQDMDHENMFWYRQDPGLGLRLIYFSYDVKMKEKGDIPEGYSVSREKKERFSLILESASTNQTSMYLCASLQMGQGYEQYFGPGTRLTVT.

This clone is a singleton in its sample. The rearrangement uses TRBV18 and TRBJ1-6; D not resolved. There are 13 residues in the CDR3. Germline lookup yields CDR1 KGHSH and CDR2 LQKENI. V was clipped by 5 bases and J by 7 bases, with 9 bases between them. CDR3: CASSSDLNSPLHF. The CDR3 DNA is TGTGCCAGCTCATCGGACTTGAATTCACCCCTCCACTTT.

The rearrangement joins TRBV6-4 to TRBJ2-1; 7 bases are shared with TRBD2. Germline-derived CDR1 and CDR2 are MRHNA and SNTAGT. This CDR3 region has 17 residues. The trim removed 3 bases at V and 4 bases at J, leaving 12 bases unmatched. CDR3 bases: TGTGCCAGCAGTGAGACGGGTGGGGGACTAAGGTACAATGAGCAGTTCTTC. It codes for CASSETGGGLRYNEQFF.

The rearrangement uses TRBV4-3 and TRBJ2-2; 7 nucleotides agree with TRBD1. The CDR3 consists of 16 residues. The J segment lost 0 bases and the V segment lost 2 bases, leaving 3 bases of the junction unmatched. The germline V gene has CDR1 LGHNA and CDR2 YSLEER. The CDR3 DNA sequence: TGCGCCAGCAGCCAAAAGACAGGGACGAACACCGGGGAGCTGTTTTTT. Residues: CASSQKTGTNTGELFF.

The V and J genes are TRBV11-2 and TRBJ2-7; D may be TRBD2 (5 bases). Looked up from germline, CDR1 is SGHAT and CDR2 is FQNNGV. The CDR3 consists of 12 residues. The germline V and J ends were trimmed by 5 bases and 4 bases, with 9 bases remaining between them. The CDR3 DNA is TGTGCCAGCAGCCCCTCGGGATACGAGCAGTACTTC. Translation: CASSPSGYEQYF.

Here the CDR3 DNA reads TGTGCCAGCTCACCACTGGAGGGCCAGGGTGGCTACACCTTC. Translated, it gives CASSPLEGQGGYTF. The gene calls are TRBV18 and TRBJ1-2; a possible D gene is TRBD1 (5 bases). The CDR3 is 14 amino acids. Germline lookup yields CDR1 KGHSH and CDR2 LQKENI. The V and J ends lost 1 base and 7 bases respectively, with 13 bases between them.

This chain uses TRBV27 with TRBJ1-6; D ambiguous. Germline CDR1 is MNHEY and CDR2 is SMNVEV (reference sequence). The CDR3 covers 14 residues. The V end was cut by 6 bases, the J end by 0 bases, with 6 bases between. The CDR3 nucleotides are TGTGCCAGCAGGGTCAGCTCCTATAATTCACCCCTCCACTTT. Translated: CASRVSSYNSPLHF.

This chain connects TRBV5-1 to TRBJ1-1; tentative D call: TRBD1 (5 bases). CDR1 is SGHRS and CDR2 is YFSETQ in the germline V gene. The CDR3 totals 13 residues. V was trimmed by 0 bases and J by 12 bases, leaving 15 bases between them. As DNA, the CDR3 is TGCGCCAGCAGCTTGGCTGGGGCCTCGATCACTTTCTTT. It specifies CASSLAGASITFF.

CDR3 in amino acids: CASSHSGRVGEQYF. The CDR3 DNA sequence: TGTGCCAGCAGCCACAGCGGGAGGGTTGGCGAGCAGTACTTC. This chain uses TRBV14 with TRBJ2-7, with 10 bases fitting TRBD2. This CDR3 is built from 14 residues. With V trimmed by 3 bases and J by 6 bases, 5 bases remained unmatched. Germline CDR1 is SGHDN and CDR2 is FVKESK.

V gene TRBV29-1 combines with J gene TRBJ2-7; TRBD1 matches at 11 bases. The CDR3 contains 15 residues. The J segment lost 4 bases and the V segment lost 1 base, leaving 6 bases of the junction unmatched. Germline V gives CDR1 SQVTM, CDR2 ANQGSEA. In DNA form, the CDR3 reads TGCAGCGTTGAAGGCAACAGGGACAGGGGGTACGAGCAGTACTTC. Its translation: CSVEGNRDRGYEQYF.

The rearrangement uses TRBV30 and TRBJ2-7; 10 bases are a match to TRBD2. Germline V lookup: CDR1 GTSNPN, CDR2 SVGIG (reference sequence). The junction had 5 bases not matched to a gene; V was cut back by 4 bases and J by 5 bases. This CDR3 contains 13 residues. As DNA, the CDR3 is TGTGCCTGGACCCAGCGGGAGGGCAACGAGCAGTACTTC. It is translated as CAWTQREGNEQYF.

This clone was observed a single time. The rearrangement joins TRBV30 to TRBJ2-2; maybe TRBD1 (5 bases). Germline CDR1 is GTSNPN and CDR2 is SVGIG (reference sequence). The CDR3 covers 15 residues. V was trimmed by 2 bases and J by 4 bases, leaving 14 bases between them. Here the CDR3 reads CAWSRQGLTTGELFF. The CDR3 region has the DNA TGTGCCTGGAGTCGTCAGGGCCTCACCACCGGGGAGCTGTTTTTT.

This rearrangement joins TRBV14 to TRBJ2-5, with D tentatively TRBD1 (5 bases). V was clipped by 4 bases and J by 4 bases, with 7 bases between them. The CDR3 is 12 residues long. The germline gives CDR1 SGHDN, CDR2 FVKESK. The CDR3 coding sequence is TGTGCCAGCAGCCCCCAGGGAGAGACCCAGTACTTC. Protein sequence: CASSPQGETQYF.

This clone was recorded once. V gene TRBV30 combines with J gene TRBJ1-4; 8 nucleotides line up with TRBD1. Germline CDR1 and CDR2: GTSNPN and SVGIG (reference sequence). The J segment lost 7 bases and the V segment lost 2 bases, leaving 6 bases of the junction unmatched. The CDR3 runs to 14 residues. CDR3 region: CAWSISRGPEKLFF. Here the CDR3 DNA reads TGTGCCTGGAGTATAAGCAGGGGGCCTGAAAAACTGTTTTTT. Full variable domain (missing parts from reference TRBV30 and TRBJ1-4): SQTIHQWPATLVQPVGSPLSLECTVEGTSNPNLYWYRQAAGRGLQLLFYSVGIGQISSEVPQNLSASRPQDRQFILSSKKLLLSDSGFYLCAWSISRGPEKLFFGSGTQLSVL.

The chain combines TRBV19 with TRBJ2-1; 7 bases align to TRBD1. The CDR3 is 14 amino acids. Trimming took 5 bases from V and 4 from J; bases not matched to a gene: 5. CDR1 and CDR2 (germline): LNHDA, SQIVND (reference sequence). As DNA, the CDR3 is TGTGCCAGTAGTGTCGGGACAGTTTACAATGAGCAGTTCTTC. It codes for CASSVGTVYNEQFF.

The chain links TRBV5-4 to TRBJ1-6; perhaps TRBD1 as D (5 bases). The V end lost 2 bases, the J end lost 10 bases, and 13 bases lay between the germline ends. The CDR3 contains 14 residues. Germline V gene sequence: CDR1 SGHNT, CDR2 YYREEE (reference sequence). CDR3 sequence: CASSFWGERSPLHF. CDR3 nucleotide sequence: TGTGCCAGCAGCTTCTGGGGGGAACGCTCACCCCTCCACTTT.

V and J are TRBV10-3 and TRBJ2-1, with D perhaps TRBD2 (5 bases). Per germline, CDR1 ENHRY and CDR2 SYGVKD. Trimming shortened V by 4 bases and J by 5 bases, and 15 bases separated the two germline ends. The CDR3 covers 15 residues. The CDR3 protein is CAISAIAGTNNEQFF. CDR3 DNA sequence: TGTGCCATCAGTGCAATCGCGGGCACTAACAATGAGCAGTTCTTC.

V gene TRBV2 combines with J gene TRBJ2-7; 7 bases map to TRBD1. The CDR3 has 12 residues. J was trimmed by 7 bases and V by 3 bases; bases with no gene match: 3. From germline, CDR1 is SNHLY and CDR2 FYNNEI. The CDR3 region is CASSEETGEQYF. The CDR3 DNA follows: TGTGCCAGCAGTGAGGAGACAGGGGAGCAGTACTTC. Full variable domain (remainder filled in from reference TRBV2 and TRBJ2-7): EPEVTQTPSHQVTQMGQEVILRCVPISNHLYFYWYRQILGQKVEFLVSFYNNEISEKSEIFDDQFSVERPDGSNFTLKIRSTKLEDSAMYFCASSEETGEQYFGPGTRLTVT.

This chain links TRBV5-6 with TRBJ2-3; 8 bases line up with TRBD2. The CDR3 has 17 amino acids. Germline assignment: CDR1 SGHDT and CDR2 YYEEEE. After removal of 1 base from V and 4 bases from J, the junction contained 11 bases not matched to a gene. For the CDR3, the DNA is TGTGCCAGCAGCTTGATGAAAACGGGGGGGAACGCAGATACGCAGTATTTT. Its translation: CASSLMKTGGNADTQYF.